The present T cell receptor beta chain was sequenced within a study of T cell repertoires in cytomegalovirus infection. Study at large: It can be stated that public TCR beta signatures indicated CMV infection as well as a matching HLA type.

This clonotype was counted at least ten times. MiXCR was run by TCRdb on the reads, yielding one entry per CDR3 protein. Among some 220,000 distinct CDR3 sequences listed, 6% to 8% were seen once. Germline CDR1 reads MNHEY; CDR2 reads SVGEGT. The V and J ends lost 5 bases and 3 bases, in that order; junction bases with no gene match: 11. The CDR3 loop spans 17 amino acids. The sequenced sample was PBMCs. The TCR sequence derives from a human donor in good health (CMV status not recorded). Some clones in this sample may be carry-over from other donors' samples. The genes are TRBV6-2 or TRBV6-3 and TRBJ1-1, with 11 bases matching TRBD1. The CDR3 sequence: CASSRGTGGWRDTEAFF. The CDR3 DNA is TGTGCCAGCAGTCGAGGGACAGGGGGTTGGCGCGACACTGAAGCTTTCTTT.